This is a list of T cell receptor beta chains from one sample in a study of shared clonotypes between healthy human individuals. The repertoire was sequenced with immunoSEQ multiplex PCR; TCRdb's copy has only in-frame clones and lacks some. The sample has some 740,000 clones, approximately 92% seen once. Input material: naive CD8+ T cells sorted from blood. Receptor source: a man aged 25-45 years in good health. Both conserved end residues are part of each CDR3. Each record gives: V gene, clone size, D gene, J gene, CDR3 protein, CDR3 DNA. The D gene is left open where the match is weak. Only part of the rows carry a size: once, few, many, or a class if the clone is expanded.

V gene: TRBV29-1
clone size: NA
D gene: NA
J gene: TRBJ2-5
CDR3 protein: CSVMETGEETQYF
CDR3 DNA: TGCAGCGTTATGGAGACAGGAGAAGAGACCCAGTACTTC

V gene: TRBV4-3
clone size: NA
D gene: NA
J gene: TRBJ1-1
CDR3 protein: CASSDTELNTEAFF
CDR3 DNA: TGCGCCAGCAGCGACACAGAGCTGAACACTGAAGCTTTCTTT

V gene: TRBV5-1
clone size: NA
D gene: TRBD1
J gene: TRBJ2-1
CDR3 protein: CASSGQVKNEQFF
CDR3 DNA: TGCGCCAGCAGTGGACAGGTAAAAAATGAGCAGTTCTTC

V gene: TRBV7-2
clone size: NA
D gene: NA
J gene: TRBJ2-5
CDR3 protein: CASSSVWGPETQYF
CDR3 DNA: TGTGCCAGCAGCTCAGTGTGGGGCCCGGAGACCCAGTACTTC

V gene: TRBV27
clone size: NA
D gene: NA
J gene: TRBJ2-7
CDR3 protein: CASSQGWRKYEQYF
CDR3 DNA: TGTGCCAGCAGCCAAGGGTGGCGGAAATACGAGCAGTACTTC

V gene: TRBV27
clone size: NA
D gene: TRBD2
J gene: TRBJ2-1
CDR3 protein: CASRIAAGRALNEQFF
CDR3 DNA: TGTGCCAGCAGGATAGCCGCCGGGAGGGCCCTCAATGAGCAGTTCTTC

V gene: TRBV18
clone size: NA
D gene: NA
J gene: TRBJ2-1
CDR3 protein: CASQRFTGRVDNEQFF
CDR3 DNA: TGTGCCAGCCAGAGATTCACCGGGAGAGTAGACAATGAGCAGTTCTTC

V gene: TRBV4-3
clone size: NA
D gene: TRBD2
J gene: TRBJ2-3
CDR3 protein: CASSQGAAGAIDTQYF
CDR3 DNA: TGCGCCAGCAGCCAAGGCGCAGCGGGAGCCATAGATACGCAGTATTTT

V gene: TRBV5-1
clone size: NA
D gene: NA
J gene: TRBJ2-1
CDR3 protein: CASRIAALGNNEQFF
CDR3 DNA: TGCGCCAGCAGGATAGCGGCACTCGGAAACAATGAGCAGTTCTTC

V gene: TRBV13
clone size: NA
D gene: NA
J gene: TRBJ2-1
CDR3 protein: CASSLPGVSSYNEQFF
CDR3 DNA: TGTGCCAGCAGCTTACCGGGCGTGAGCTCCTACAATGAGCAGTTCTTC

V gene: TRBV29-1
clone size: NA
D gene: NA
J gene: TRBJ2-7
CDR3 protein: CSVTGTDITWEQYF
CDR3 DNA: TGCAGCGTAACCGGGACGGACATAACGTGGGAGCAGTACTTC

V gene: TRBV30
clone size: NA
D gene: NA
J gene: TRBJ2-7
CDR3 protein: CAWKDSALYEQYF
CDR3 DNA: TGTGCCTGGAAGGACTCCGCCTTGTACGAGCAGTACTTC

V gene: TRBV5-5
clone size: NA
D gene: TRBD2
J gene: TRBJ2-5
CDR3 protein: CASSRTSGRGETQYF
CDR3 DNA: TGTGCCAGCAGCCGGACTAGCGGGAGGGGAGAGACCCAGTACTTC

V gene: TRBV5-1
clone size: NA
D gene: TRBD1
J gene: TRBJ2-7
CDR3 protein: CASSLKQGAYEQYF
CDR3 DNA: TGCGCCAGCAGCTTGAAACAGGGGGCGTACGAGCAGTACTTC

V gene: TRBV5-6
clone size: NA
D gene: NA
J gene: TRBJ2-1
CDR3 protein: CASSHRTEWSYSYNEQFF
CDR3 DNA: TGTGCCAGCAGCCATAGGACAGAGTGGAGTTACTCCTACAATGAGCAGTTCTTC

V gene: TRBV27
clone size: NA
D gene: NA
J gene: TRBJ2-5
CDR3 protein: CASSPGTLYQETQYF
CDR3 DNA: TGTGCCAGCAGTCCCGGGACACTATACCAAGAGACCCAGTACTTC

V gene: TRBV7-9
clone size: NA
D gene: NA
J gene: TRBJ1-2
CDR3 protein: CASSLQERNYGYTF
CDR3 DNA: TGTGCCAGCAGCCTTCAGGAGCGTAACTATGGCTACACCTTC

V gene: TRBV7-3
clone size: few
D gene: NA
J gene: TRBJ2-1
CDR3 protein: CASSPILGWGNEQFF
CDR3 DNA: TGTGCCAGCAGCCCCATACTTGGGTGGGGTAATGAGCAGTTCTTC

V gene: TRBV5-1
clone size: once
D gene: TRBD2
J gene: TRBJ2-3
CDR3 protein: CASSLEGAGLDTQYF
CDR3 DNA: TGCGCCAGCAGCTTGGAGGGAGCGGGACTGGATACGCAGTATTTT

V gene: TRBV7-2
clone size: NA
D gene: NA
J gene: TRBJ2-7
CDR3 protein: CASSFGLTSYEQYF
CDR3 DNA: TGTGCCAGCAGCTTCGGTCTTACTTCCTACGAGCAGTACTTC

V gene: TRBV28
clone size: NA
D gene: NA
J gene: TRBJ2-3
CDR3 protein: CASYEGKDTQYF
CDR3 DNA: TGTGCCAGCTACGAGGGAAAAGATACGCAGTATTTT

V gene: TRBV18
clone size: NA
D gene: TRBD2
J gene: TRBJ2-1
CDR3 protein: CASSPPVTSGRAAGEQFF
CDR3 DNA: TGTGCCAGCTCACCACCGGTGACTAGCGGGAGGGCCGCGGGTGAGCAGTTCTTC

V gene: TRBV13
clone size: NA
D gene: NA
J gene: TRBJ2-7
CDR3 protein: CASSFSQAGSYEQYF
CDR3 DNA: TGTGCCAGCAGCTTTTCCCAGGCAGGATCCTACGAGCAGTACTTC

V gene: TRBV11-1
clone size: NA
D gene: NA
J gene: TRBJ1-2
CDR3 protein: CASSPRSANYGYTF
CDR3 DNA: TGTGCCAGCAGCCCCCGGAGCGCTAACTATGGCTACACCTTC

V gene: TRBV2
clone size: NA
D gene: NA
J gene: TRBJ2-2
CDR3 protein: CASKKNTGELFF
CDR3 DNA: TGTGCCAGCAAAAAAAACACCGGGGAGCTGTTTTTT

V gene: TRBV6-1
clone size: NA
D gene: TRBD1
J gene: TRBJ2-7
CDR3 protein: CASSDWTGGDLEQYF
CDR3 DNA: TGTGCCAGCAGTGACTGGACAGGGGGGGATCTCGAGCAGTACTTC

V gene: TRBV6-5
clone size: NA
D gene: NA
J gene: TRBJ1-1
CDR3 protein: CASSYSTGLNTEAFF
CDR3 DNA: TGTGCCAGCAGTTACTCGACGGGGTTGAACACTGAAGCTTTCTTT

V gene: TRBV2
clone size: once
D gene: TRBD2
J gene: TRBJ2-7
CDR3 protein: CASRGLAGQGYEQYF
CDR3 DNA: TGTGCCAGCAGGGGACTAGCGGGACAGGGCTACGAGCAGTACTTC

V gene: TRBV7-6
clone size: NA
D gene: NA
J gene: TRBJ2-3
CDR3 protein: CASSEIADRTDTQYF
CDR3 DNA: TGTGCCAGCAGCGAGATAGCGGACCGCACAGATACGCAGTATTTT

V gene: TRBV29-1
clone size: NA
D gene: NA
J gene: TRBJ2-7
CDR3 protein: CSVAAQTYEQYF
CDR3 DNA: TGCAGCGTTGCGGCCCAGACCTACGAGCAGTACTTC

V gene: TRBV19
clone size: NA
D gene: NA
J gene: TRBJ1-1
CDR3 protein: CASSIGGLGNTEAFF
CDR3 DNA: TGTGCCAGTAGTATAGGAGGCTTAGGAAACACTGAAGCTTTCTTT

V gene: TRBV4-1
clone size: once
D gene: TRBD2
J gene: TRBJ2-2
CDR3 protein: CASSQQLAGITGELFF
CDR3 DNA: TGCGCCAGCAGCCAGCAACTAGCGGGAATAACCGGGGAGCTGTTTTTT

V gene: TRBV7-9
clone size: NA
D gene: TRBD1
J gene: TRBJ1-4
CDR3 protein: CASSTTGVGEKLFF
CDR3 DNA: TGTGCCAGCAGCACCACAGGGGTGGGTGAAAAACTGTTTTTT

V gene: TRBV7-9
clone size: NA
D gene: NA
J gene: TRBJ1-4
CDR3 protein: CASSLLNEKLFF
CDR3 DNA: TGTGCCAGCAGCTTACTCAATGAAAAACTGTTTTTT

V gene: TRBV5-5
clone size: NA
D gene: NA
J gene: TRBJ1-1
CDR3 protein: CASSHDGNEAFF
CDR3 DNA: TGTGCCAGCAGCCACGATGGGAACGAAGCTTTCTTT

V gene: TRBV4-1
clone size: NA
D gene: NA
J gene: TRBJ2-1
CDR3 protein: CASSRSSRSSYNEQFF
CDR3 DNA: TGCGCCAGCAGCCGATCTAGCCGCAGCTCCTACAATGAGCAGTTCTTC

V gene: TRBV5-1
clone size: NA
D gene: NA
J gene: TRBJ1-1
CDR3 protein: CASSVVGQGFYTEAFF
CDR3 DNA: TGCGCCAGCAGCGTTGTCGGGCAGGGGTTTTACACTGAAGCTTTCTTT

V gene: TRBV29-1
clone size: NA
D gene: TRBD2
J gene: TRBJ2-1
CDR3 protein: CSVVGLAEYNEQFF
CDR3 DNA: TGCAGCGTTGTGGGACTAGCGGAATACAATGAGCAGTTCTTC

V gene: TRBV4-1
clone size: NA
D gene: NA
J gene: TRBJ2-7
CDR3 protein: CASGVISTGEQYF
CDR3 DNA: TGCGCCAGTGGGGTTATTTCTACAGGCGAGCAGTACTTC

V gene: TRBV29-1
clone size: NA
D gene: NA
J gene: TRBJ2-7
CDR3 protein: CSVTDPSYEQYF
CDR3 DNA: TGCAGCGTTACGGACCCTAGCTACGAGCAGTACTTC

V gene: TRBV7-9
clone size: NA
D gene: NA
J gene: TRBJ2-7
CDR3 protein: CASSGTTYEQYF
CDR3 DNA: TGTGCCAGCAGCGGGACCACGTACGAGCAGTACTTC

V gene: TRBV6-1
clone size: NA
D gene: NA
J gene: TRBJ1-2
CDR3 protein: CASITGANYGYTF
CDR3 DNA: TGTGCCAGCATCACCGGGGCTAACTATGGCTACACCTTC

V gene: TRBV7-9
clone size: once
D gene: TRBD2
J gene: TRBJ2-5
CDR3 protein: CASSSTLLAGALGETQYF
CDR3 DNA: TGTGCCAGCAGCTCCACTTTACTAGCGGGAGCTTTGGGAGAGACCCAGTACTTC

V gene: TRBV10-3
clone size: NA
D gene: NA
J gene: TRBJ1-2
CDR3 protein: CAISESFDTLPYGYTF
CDR3 DNA: TGTGCCATCAGTGAGTCATTCGACACGCTCCCTTATGGCTACACCTTC

V gene: TRBV5-1
clone size: NA
D gene: NA
J gene: TRBJ2-1
CDR3 protein: CASSLDTVNNEQFF
CDR3 DNA: TGCGCCAGCAGCTTGGACACAGTAAACAATGAGCAGTTCTTC

V gene: TRBV7-9
clone size: NA
D gene: NA
J gene: TRBJ2-3
CDR3 protein: CASSLEGVSGVWAQYF
CDR3 DNA: TGTGCCAGCAGCTTAGAGGGGGTTTCCGGCGTGTGGGCGCAGTATTTT

V gene: TRBV25-1
clone size: NA
D gene: NA
J gene: TRBJ2-7
CDR3 protein: CASSEYESSAEQYF
CDR3 DNA: TGTGCCAGCAGTGAATATGAATCTAGCGCCGAGCAGTACTTC

V gene: TRBV5-1
clone size: NA
D gene: NA
J gene: TRBJ1-1
CDR3 protein: CASSWAQGMDTEAFF
CDR3 DNA: TGCGCCAGCAGCTGGGCACAGGGTATGGACACTGAAGCTTTCTTT

V gene: TRBV5-4
clone size: NA
D gene: NA
J gene: TRBJ2-7
CDR3 protein: CASSLGPEQYF
CDR3 DNA: TGTGCCAGCAGCTTGGGGCCAGAGCAGTACTTC

V gene: TRBV7-9
clone size: NA
D gene: TRBD2
J gene: TRBJ2-7
CDR3 protein: CASSANPGREFPYEQYF
CDR3 DNA: TGTGCCAGCAGCGCCAACCCGGGGCGGGAGTTCCCCTACGAGCAGTACTTC